A single sample is the source of the 30 T cell receptor beta chains below, sequenced in a study of cytomegalovirus exposure and HLA in healthy donors. This PCR relied on a set of 60 Vbeta primers and 13 Jbeta primers. Using immunoSEQ multiplex PCR, the repertoire was profiled, and TCRdb retains in-frame clones only, with some absent. The sample carries 180,000 or so clones, 75% recorded once. Material: PBMCs. All receptors derive from a middle-aged woman in good health and CMV-seropositive.

This clone appeared a few times. The chain is built from TRBV19 and TRBJ2-7, with 11 nucleotides matching TRBD1. Germline assignment: CDR1 LNHDA and CDR2 SQIVND (reference sequence). The CDR3 extends over 14 amino acids. Germline trimming cut 4 bases from V and 4 bases from J; bases unmatched to any gene: 3. The CDR3 here is CASSRTGGFYEQYF. Written as DNA, the CDR3 is TGTGCCAGTAGTAGGACAGGGGGCTTTTACGAGCAGTACTTC.

In the case of this clone: The sample has other DNA sequences that encode this CDR3 too. The J gene is TRBJ1-1, the V gene TRBV6-5, with D maybe TRBD1 (5 bases). Germline-derived CDR1 and CDR2 are MNHEY and SVGAGI. Trimming cost V 2 bases and J 3 bases, with 7 bases left between them. The length of the CDR3 is 13 residues. The CDR3 is CASSYGRDTEAFF. The CDR3 DNA is TGTGCCAGCAGTTACGGCAGGGACACTGAAGCTTTCTTT.

This clone came up once. The chain has TRBV2 and TRBJ2-3; 7 nucleotides match TRBD2. Germline assignment: CDR1 SNHLY and CDR2 FYNNEI. Germline trimming cut 4 bases from V and 3 bases from J; bases unmatched to any gene: 4. The CDR3 has 14 residues. Here the CDR3 DNA reads TGTGCCAGCAGTGTGGGAGGGCGGACAGATACGCAGTATTTT. Amino acid sequence: CASSVGGRTDTQYF.

The chain has TRBV6-5 and TRBJ1-2, with TRBD1 identical over 9 bases. This CDR3 spans 15 amino acids. Germline CDR1 and CDR2: MNHEY and SVGAGI. Trimming cost V 8 bases and J 4 bases; bases outside gene matches: 11. The CDR3 DNA reads TGTGCCAGCGAGGGCCTGGACAGGGGTGTCTATGGCTACACCTTC. Translation gives CASEGLDRGVYGYTF.

The chain uses TRBV5-6 and TRBJ2-1; the match to TRBD2 covers 9 bases. Germline V CDR1 and CDR2: SGHDT, YYEEEE. The CDR3 consists of 16 residues. The ends lost 4 bases at V and 6 bases at J; junction bases unmatched: 11. The CDR3 sequence: CASSAPSGTYTNEQFF. The CDR3 bases are TGTGCCAGCAGCGCGCCTAGCGGGACCTACACCAATGAGCAGTTCTTC.

CDR3 residues: CASSQGLVNSPLHF. The CDR3 DNA reads as TGCGCCAGCAGTCAGGGGTTGGTGAATTCACCCCTCCACTTT. The J gene is TRBJ1-6, the V gene TRBV10-2, with a tentative D call TRBD1 (6 bases). Germline V gives CDR1 WSHSY, CDR2 SAAADI. The CDR3 contains 14 residues. V was shortened by 5 bases and J by 7 bases, with 12 bases between the two germline ends.

This clone came up a few times. The J gene is TRBJ2-7, the V gene TRBV6-6; 7 nucleotides match TRBD1. This CDR3 is built from 14 residues. CDR1 and CDR2 (germline): MNHNY, SVGAGI (reference sequence). J was trimmed by 0 bases and V by 6 bases; bases with no gene match: 5. The CDR3 DNA reads as TGTGCCAGCAGCGGGACAGCCTACTCCTACGAGCAGTACTTC. Protein product: CASSGTAYSYEQYF.

This sequence joins TRBV7-2 and TRBJ2-7; 8 bases align to TRBD2. CDR1 is SGHTA, CDR2 FQGNSA, per germline. Trimming took 0 bases from V and 7 from J; bases not matched to a gene: 8. The CDR3 consists of 15 residues. In DNA, the CDR3 is TGTGCCAGCAGCTTAGCCGGGGGGGGACATAGGGAGCAGTACTTC. It yields the protein CASSLAGGGHREQYF.

This chain connects TRBV28 to TRBJ1-1; 8 bases are a match to TRBD1. The junction had 5 bases not matched to a gene; V was cut back by 7 bases and J by 7 bases. Germline CDR1 MDHEN, CDR2 SYDVKM. CDR3 length equals 12 residues. CDR3 residues: CASNGQGIEAFF. As DNA, the CDR3 is TGTGCCAGCAACGGACAGGGTATTGAAGCTTTCTTT.

V is TRBV2 and J is TRBJ2-1; TRBD2 matches 9 bases. This CDR3 is 14 amino acids long. The germline V gene has CDR1 SNHLY and CDR2 FYNNEI. After removal of 6 bases from V and 4 bases from J, the junction contained 4 bases not matched to a gene. CDR3: CASSASGIYNEQFF. In DNA, the CDR3 is TGTGCCAGCAGCGCTAGCGGGATATACAATGAGCAGTTCTTC.

This clone was counted between two and nine times. This rearrangement joins TRBV30 to TRBJ2-1; weak D call: TRBD2 (6 bases). Germline CDR1 and CDR2: GTSNPN and SVGIG (reference sequence). The CDR3 contains 14 residues. The V and J ends lost 3 bases and 6 bases respectively, with 15 bases between them. The CDR3: CAWRRLVTGNEQFF. The CDR3 DNA follows: TGTGCCTGGAGAAGACTAGTAACAGGCAATGAGCAGTTCTTC.

This rearrangement joins TRBV4-2 to TRBJ2-3; TRBD2 aligns across 12 bases. The ends lost 8 bases at V and 4 bases at J; junction bases unmatched: 7. The V gene's germline CDR1 is LGHNA and CDR2 YNFKEQ. This CDR3 spans 15 amino acids. In DNA form, the CDR3 reads TGTGCCAGCGGGCTAGCGGGAGGGGACGCAGATACGCAGTATTTT. Translating gives CASGLAGGDADTQYF.

The CDR3 DNA reads as TGTGCCAGCGGGAGACGGCAAGGCCCCAATGAGCAGTTCTTC. Its protein is CASGRRQGPNEQFF. The gene calls are TRBV6-5 and TRBJ2-1, with a tentative D call TRBD2 (5 bases). This CDR3 is 14 amino acids long. Germline CDR1 is MNHEY and CDR2 is SVGAGI. The V and J ends lost 8 bases and 6 bases respectively, with 17 bases between them.

The chain is built from TRBV5-8 and TRBJ2-1; D may be TRBD1 (6 bases). CDR3 length: 15 amino acids. The germline CDR1 and CDR2 sequences are SGHTS and YDEGEE. Trimming stripped 5 bases from V and 7 bases from J, with 19 bases between. The CDR3 spells CASSRTGSGENEQFF. The CDR3 DNA reads TGTGCCAGCAGTCGTACAGGGTCAGGGGAAAATGAGCAGTTCTTC.

This chain links TRBV19 with TRBJ2-3; the D is unclear. Per germline, CDR1 LNHDA and CDR2 SQIVND (reference sequence). The CDR3 has 13 amino acids. V gave up 5 bases and J gave up 0 bases, with 6 bases separating them. The CDR3 loop is CASSPTSTDTQYF. The CDR3, as DNA: TGTGCCAGTAGTCCTACTAGCACAGATACGCAGTATTTT.

The gene calls are TRBV14 and TRBJ1-5, with D uncertain. V dropped 1 base and J dropped 4 bases, with 11 bases sitting between them. Looked up from germline, CDR1 is SGHDN and CDR2 is FVKESK. The CDR3 sequence is 15 residues long. Here the CDR3 DNA reads TGTGCCAGCAGCCAAGGTTCCGCGCCTAATCAGCCCCAGCATTTT. Translation gives CASSQGSAPNQPQHF. The variable domain in full, completed from reference TRBV14 and TRBJ1-5, reads EAGVTQFPSHSVIEKGQTVTLRCDPISGHDNLYWYRRVMGKEIKFLLHFVKESKQDESGMPNNRFLAERTGGTYSTLKVQPAELEDSGVYFCASSQGSAPNQPQHFGDGTRLSIL.

This clone turned up a few times. The chain carries TRBV7-3 and TRBJ2-7; no firm D call. V shed 5 bases and J shed 1 base, with 12 bases lying between them. Germline V CDR1 and CDR2: SGHTA, FQGTGA. The CDR3 loop spans 14 amino acids. CDR3 DNA sequence: TGTGCCAGCAGCCCCTATCTACGGTCCTACGAGCAGTACTTC. This codes for CASSPYLRSYEQYF.

This clone was seen a single time. The chain couples TRBV29-1 to TRBJ2-7, with 8 bases lining up with TRBD2. The CDR3 has 12 residues. The V gene's germline CDR1 is SQVTM and CDR2 ANQGSEA. V shed 7 bases and J 5 bases; nucleotides not matched to a gene: 7. The CDR3 DNA reads as TGCAGCGCACGGAGCGGGAGTGACGAGCAGTACTTC. Translating gives CSARSGSDEQYF.

The chain links TRBV9 to TRBJ2-7; 8 bases agree with TRBD2. Per the germline V gene, CDR1 is SGDLS and CDR2 is YYNGEE. The CDR3 has 14 residues. Losses at the gene ends were 1 base for V and 3 bases for J; bases not matched to a gene: 3. CDR3 sequence reads: CASSVTGGRYEQYF. The CDR3 DNA is TGTGCCAGCAGCGTAACGGGAGGGCGCTACGAGCAGTACTTC.

Only a few counts were recorded for this clone. The genes are TRBV5-1 and TRBJ1-6; D gene ambiguous. CDR1 is SGHRS, CDR2 YFSETQ, per germline. V was clipped by 0 bases and J by 6 bases, with 13 bases between them. This CDR3 spans 16 amino acids. The CDR3 sequence: CASSLDGGASNSPLHF. As DNA, the CDR3 is TGCGCCAGCAGCTTGGACGGCGGCGCGAGTAATTCACCCCTCCACTTT.

This chain links TRBV2 with TRBJ2-2; the match to TRBD2 covers 9 bases. Germline V gene sequence: CDR1 SNHLY, CDR2 FYNNEI. The junction had 22 bases not matched to a gene; V was cut back by 7 bases and J by 4 bases. CDR3 length: 20 amino acids. CDR3 loop: CASTEGWGGRANLATGELFF. CDR3 DNA sequence: TGTGCCAGCACCGAGGGGTGGGGCGGGAGGGCCAATCTAGCCACCGGGGAGCTGTTTTTT.

V usage is TRBV11-2 and J usage is TRBJ2-5; D is perhaps TRBD2 (5 bases). CDR3 size: 12 residues. V was shortened by 1 base and J by 6 bases, with 6 bases between the two germline ends. Per germline, CDR1 SGHAT and CDR2 FQNNGV. The CDR3 protein is CASSLGEKTQYF. As DNA, the CDR3 is TGTGCCAGCAGCTTAGGGGAGAAGACCCAGTACTTC.

V and J are TRBV10-3 and TRBJ1-1; TRBD1 matches 8 bases. Per the germline V gene, CDR1 is ENHRY and CDR2 is SYGVKD. This CDR3 is 13 amino acids long. Trimming at V came to 10 bases and at J to 8 bases, leaving 12 bases not matched to a gene. CDR3 nucleotide sequence: TGTGCCACCGAGCGGGGTGGGACAGGAGAAGCTTTCTTT. Amino acid sequence: CATERGGTGEAFF.

This clone was seen more than once but under ten times. The chain is built from TRBV5-1 and TRBJ2-3; 10 nucleotides line up with TRBD1. Germline V CDR1 and CDR2: SGHRS, YFSETQ. The length of the CDR3 is 17 residues. V shed 3 bases, J shed 4 bases, and the junction held 11 bases outside the gene matches. In DNA, the CDR3 is TGCGCCAGCAGCTGGGCACCGACAGGGGGCGCCGCAGATACGCAGTATTTT. It yields the protein CASSWAPTGGAADTQYF.

This clone was counted once. The V and J genes are TRBV7-9 and TRBJ2-3; TRBD1 is a possible D gene (7 bases). With 5 bases removed from V and 6 bases from J, the gap between germline ends came to 15 bases. Germline V gene data show CDR1 as SEHNR and CDR2 as FQNEAQ (reference sequence). The CDR3 is made up of 14 amino acids. The CDR3 reads CASSHTTGRDTQYF. CDR3 in DNA: TGTGCCAGCAGCCACACGACAGGGAGGGATACGCAGTATTTT.

This rearrangement joins TRBV28 to TRBJ2-2, with 10 positions matching TRBD1. Trimming removed 3 bases from V and 7 bases from J; junction bases left unmatched: 11. Germline V gives CDR1 MDHEN, CDR2 SYDVKM. CDR3 length: 17 residues. As DNA, the CDR3 is TGTGCCAGCAGTTTTTACTGGGACAGGGGAGTCATCGGGGAGCTGTTTTTT. It translates to CASSFYWDRGVIGELFF.

The rearrangement uses TRBV27 and TRBJ2-7; D might be TRBD2 (5 bases). CDR3 size: 14 residues. Germline V gives CDR1 MNHEY, CDR2 SMNVEV (reference sequence). V gave up 2 bases and J gave up 6 bases, with 14 bases separating them. CDR3 sequence: CASSLRASFREQYF. The DNA for the CDR3 is TGTGCCAGCAGTTTAAGGGCTAGCTTCCGCGAGCAGTACTTC.

The chain has TRBV7-2 and TRBJ1-2, with D possibly being TRBD1 (6 bases). Trimming stripped 3 bases from V and 8 bases from J, with 10 bases between. Germline CDR1 SGHTA, CDR2 FQGNSA. There are 12 residues in the CDR3. In DNA form, the CDR3 reads TGTACCAGCAGCTTGAGGGGGGGCGGCTACACCTTC. It translates to CTSSLRGGGYTF. The entire variable domain, with the rest obtained from reference TRBV7-2 and TRBJ1-2, is as follows: GAGVSQSPSNKVTEKGKDVELRCDPISGHTALYWYRQSLGQGLEFLIYFQGNSAPDKSGLPSDRFSAERTGGSVSTLTIQRTQQEDSAVYLCTSSLRGGGYTFGSGTRLTVV.

The chain is built from TRBV25-1 and TRBJ2-5, with D possibly TRBD1 on 5 matching bases. The J call may be mistaken, given a closer DNA end match to TRBJ2-7. The CDR3 contains 12 residues. Germline V gene lookup returns CDR1 MGHDK and CDR2 SYGVNS. The CDR3 nucleotides are TGTGCCAGCACCGCCACAGGCTACGAGCAGTACTTC. Translating gives CASTATGYEQYF.

CDR3 sequence: CAIIGTSGRTNTGELFF. As DNA, the CDR3 is TGTGCCATCATTGGGACTAGCGGGAGGACGAACACCGGGGAGCTGTTTTTT. The J gene is TRBJ2-2, the V gene TRBV10-3, with 15 bases that match TRBD2. Germline V gene data show CDR1 as ENHRY and CDR2 as SYGVKD. The CDR3 runs to 17 residues. V lost 7 bases and J lost 0; bases outside the gene matches: 3.